The 8 T cell receptor beta chains given below trace back to one sample, sequenced in a study of T-cell reconstitution after alpha-beta-depleted transplantation in children. Findings and limits, study-wide: Alpha-beta T cells present about two months after transplant were reported to originate from several hundred expanded graft clones.

Unique molecular identifiers were used in preparing the TCRbeta library. TCRdb used MiXCR to reprocess the PCR reads, holding one entry per CDR3 protein. The sample contains roughly 30,000 distinct CDR3 sequences, about 6.7% of which appear only once. Their target antigens are unknown. Sample: peripheral blood, taken 60 days after TCRalphabeta/CD19-depleted stem cell transplant. These TCRs come from a child under three years old who had a stem cell transplant for acute myeloid leukemia, so the T cells may come from the graft donor.

This clonotype was observed at least ten times. The rearrangement uses TRBV6-5 and TRBJ2-3; D is uncertain. Germline V CDR1 and CDR2: MNHEY, SVGAGI. Trimming removed 0 bases at V and 2 bases at J, with 9 bases between. This CDR3 region has 15 residues. The CDR3 reads CASSYSGRPTDTQYF. CDR3 bases: TGTGCCAGCAGTTACTCGGGAAGACCCACAGATACGCAGTATTTT.

This clonotype was seen ten or more times. This sequence joins TRBV7-6 and TRBJ2-7; D perhaps matches TRBD1 (6 bases). V gave up 5 bases and J gave up 0 bases, with 14 bases separating them. The CDR3 has 15 residues. Germline V lookup: CDR1 SGHVS, CDR2 FNYEAQ. DNA for the CDR3: TGTGCCAGCAGCAGAGGTGGGACACTCTCCTACGAGCAGTACTTC. It specifies CASSRGGTLSYEQYF.

Many counts were recorded for this clonotype. This rearrangement joins TRBV15 to TRBJ2-7, with 7 bases matching TRBD1. V gave up 1 base and J gave up 0 bases; unmatched junction bases: 6. The CDR3 totals 16 residues. Germline V lookup: CDR1 LNHNV, CDR2 YYDKDF (reference sequence). The CDR3 protein is CATSRGRDRSSYEQYF. Written as DNA, the CDR3 is TGTGCCACCAGCAGAGGCCGGGACAGAAGCTCCTACGAGCAGTACTTC. Filled out from reference TRBV15 and TRBJ2-7, the complete variable domain reads DAMVIQNPRYQVTQFGKPVTLSCSQTLNHNVMYWYQQKSSQAPKLLFHYYDKDFNNEADTPDNFQSRRPNTSFCFLDIRSPGLGDTAMYLCATSRGRDRSSYEQYFGPGTRLTVT.

Many counts were recorded for this clonotype. The V and J genes are TRBV2 and TRBJ2-7; the D gene is possibly TRBD1 (6 bases). The V gene lost 7 bases and the J gene lost 4 bases, with 11 bases spanning the gap. The CDR3 contains 12 residues. The V gene's germline CDR1 is SNHLY and CDR2 FYNNEI. CDR3 coding DNA: TGTGCCAGCAATCCAGGGGAATACGAGCAGTACTTC. This gives the protein CASNPGEYEQYF. The full variable domain, with the rest looked up from reference TRBV2 and TRBJ2-7, is EPEVTQTPSHQVTQMGQEVILRCVPISNHLYFYWYRQILGQKVEFLVSFYNNEISEKSEIFDDQFSVERPDGSNFTLKIRSTKLEDSAMYFCASNPGEYEQYFGPGTRLTVT.

This clonotype showed up many times. This rearrangement joins TRBV28 to TRBJ1-1; maybe TRBD1 (5 bases). Germline V lookup: CDR1 MDHEN, CDR2 SYDVKM. V was trimmed by 6 bases and J by 0 bases, leaving 20 bases between them. CDR3 length: 17 residues. The CDR3 DNA follows: TGTGCCAGCAGCTCAGTCGGGGGGAAGGAGATGAACACTGAAGCTTTCTTT. Encoded protein: CASSSVGGKEMNTEAFF.

Many counts were recorded for this clonotype. The chain is built from TRBV5-6 and TRBJ2-1; maybe TRBD2 (5 bases). Per germline, CDR1 SGHDT and CDR2 YYEEEE. CDR3 size: 11 residues. Trimming took 0 bases from V and 10 from J, leaving 5 bases between them. The CDR3: CASSLGGEQFF. The CDR3 coding sequence is TGTGCCAGCAGCTTGGGAGGGGAGCAGTTCTTC.

In its sample, this clonotype was seen many times. The V and J genes are TRBV7-6 and TRBJ1-1; D call uncertain. Trimming removed 3 bases from V and 7 bases from J, with 12 bases in between. The CDR3 length is 13 residues. The germline gives CDR1 SGHVS, CDR2 FNYEAQ. CDR3 nucleotide sequence: TGTGCCAGCAGCTTCCGATACCGGGGTGAAGCTTTCTTT. It codes for CASSFRYRGEAFF.

This clonotype was seen many times. The rearrangement links TRBV29-1 to TRBJ2-1; TRBD2 is a possible D gene (6 bases). CDR1 is SQVTM and CDR2 is ANQGSEA in the germline V gene. Deletions cut 2 bases from V and 7 bases from J, with 15 bases between. This CDR3 comprises 14 residues. The CDR3 DNA reads as TGCAGCGTTGAATATGCGGAGGGGTTGAATGAGCAGTTCTTC. Protein: CSVEYAEGLNEQFF.